These 4 T cell receptor beta chains were all obtained from the same sample, sequenced in a study of identical twins. MiXCR, run by TCRdb on the 5' RACE reads, gives a single entry per CDR3 protein. The sample lists 1.5 million to 2 million distinct CDR3 sequences; about 32% were seen once. Specimen: cord blood. The receptors come from a newborn girl in good health.

CDR3: CASSFGTGLAGETQYF. In DNA form, the CDR3 reads TGTGCCAGCAGCTTTGGAACGGGACTAGCGGGGGAGACCCAGTACTTC. The chain uses TRBV7-2 and TRBJ2-4; 13 bases are shared with TRBD2. The J call is in doubt because the DNA end fits TRBJ2-5 better. In germline, CDR1 is SGHTA, CDR2 FQGNSA. The CDR3 has 16 amino acids.

The V gene is TRBV19, the J gene TRBJ2-1; D possibly corresponds to TRBD1 (6 bases). Trimming removed 5 bases from V and 7 bases from J, with 15 bases in between. The germline V gene encodes CDR1 LNHDA and CDR2 SQIVND (reference sequence). CDR3 length: 14 amino acids. The CDR3 is CASSVTGTWNEQFF. DNA of the CDR3: TGTGCCAGTAGTGTAACCGGGACATGGAATGAGCAGTTCTTC.

This chain uses TRBV27 with TRBJ1-2; tentative D call: TRBD1 (5 bases). Germline V lookup: CDR1 MNHEY, CDR2 SMNVEV (reference sequence). The V end lost 9 bases, the J end lost 1 base, and 12 bases lay between the germline ends. This CDR3 comprises 13 residues. The CDR3 sequence is CASPGRGNYGYTF. CDR3 sequence (DNA): TGTGCCAGTCCGGGGAGGGGTAACTATGGCTACACCTTC.

The V and J genes are TRBV12-5 and TRBJ2-7, with D possibly TRBD1 on 6 matching bases. The germline V and J ends were trimmed by 2 bases and 0 bases, with 26 bases remaining between them. The CDR3 totals 20 residues. Germline CDR1 LGHNT, CDR2 FRNRAP. CDR3 bases: TGTGCTAGTGGTTTGCCCACACGTAAGGAACAGGGTGAAACCTCCTACGAGCAGTACTTC. Its translation is CASGLPTRKEQGETSYEQYF.